This T cell receptor (beta chain) was observed in a study of preoperative IRX-2 immunotherapy in early breast cancer. Germline CDR1 MNHEY, CDR2 SMNVEV (reference sequence). The germline V and J ends were trimmed by 5 bases and 1 base, with 14 bases remaining between them. The CDR3 spans 15 residues. Treatment given: preoperative locoregional IRX-2 cytokine immunotherapy. Samples came from a phase Ib trial of preoperative locoregional IRX-2 cytokine immunotherapy. Generated by immunoSEQ multiplex PCR, the TCRdb table keeps only in-frame clones and is missing some. The table shows under 45,000 clones, with approximately 94% occurring only once.

V is TRBV27 and J is TRBJ1-1, with D perhaps TRBD1 (6 bases). The source of this sequence is a human donor with breast cancer. Sequencing was performed on tumor tissue, taken after IRX-2 immunotherapy. In DNA form, the CDR3 reads TGTGCCAGCAGTCCAAGGGGGAAGGGGAACACTGAAGCTTTCTTT. It encodes CASSPRGKGNTEAFF.